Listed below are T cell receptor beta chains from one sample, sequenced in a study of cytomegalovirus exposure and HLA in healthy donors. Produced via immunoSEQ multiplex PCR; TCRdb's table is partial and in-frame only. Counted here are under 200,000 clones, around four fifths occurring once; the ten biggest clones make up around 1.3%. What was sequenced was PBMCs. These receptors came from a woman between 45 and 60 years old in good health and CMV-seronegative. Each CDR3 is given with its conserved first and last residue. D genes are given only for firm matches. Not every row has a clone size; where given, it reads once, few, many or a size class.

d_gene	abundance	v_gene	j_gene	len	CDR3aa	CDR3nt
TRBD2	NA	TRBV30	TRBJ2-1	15	CAWSHGGRAANEQFF	TGTGCCTGGAGTCATGGCGGGAGGGCCGCCAATGAGCAGTTCTTC
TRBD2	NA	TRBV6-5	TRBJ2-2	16	CASSYSSGVNTGELFF	TGTGCCAGCAGTTACTCTAGCGGGGTGAACACCGGGGAGCTGTTTTTT
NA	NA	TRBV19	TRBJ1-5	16	CASSIIEGSSNQPQHF	TGTGCCAGTAGTATAATAGAGGGCTCTAGCAATCAGCCCCAGCATTTT
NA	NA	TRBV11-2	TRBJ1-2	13	CASSLSRDYGYTF	TGTGCCAGCAGCTTAAGCAGGGACTATGGCTACACCTTC
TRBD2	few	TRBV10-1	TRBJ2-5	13	CASASGGRETQYF	TGCGCCAGCGCTAGCGGGGGCCGGGAGACCCAGTACTTC
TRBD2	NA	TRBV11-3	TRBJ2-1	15	CASSSQREGYNEQFF	TGTGCCAGCAGCTCCCAGCGGGAGGGCTACAATGAGCAGTTCTTC
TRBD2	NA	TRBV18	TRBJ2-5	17	CASSPQGTSGPQETQYF	TGTGCCAGCTCACCACAGGGGACTAGCGGCCCACAAGAGACCCAGTACTTC
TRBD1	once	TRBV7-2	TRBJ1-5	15	CASSPRDREGQPQHF	TGTGCCAGCAGCCCCCGGGACAGGGAAGGACAGCCCCAGCATTTT
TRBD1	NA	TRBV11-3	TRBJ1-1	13	CASSFRQGGEAFF	TGTGCCAGCAGCTTCCGACAGGGCGGGGAGGCTTTCTTT
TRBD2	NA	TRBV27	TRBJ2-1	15	CASSPRLAGANEQFF	TGTGCCAGCAGTCCGCGACTAGCGGGGGCTAATGAGCAGTTCTTC
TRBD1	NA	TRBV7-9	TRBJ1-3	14	CASRVTGIGNTIYF	TGTGCCAGCAGGGTGACAGGGATTGGAAACACCATATATTTT
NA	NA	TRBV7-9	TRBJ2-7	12	CSSSFFLTAQYF	TGTTCCAGCAGCTTTTTTCTGACTGCGCAGTACTTC
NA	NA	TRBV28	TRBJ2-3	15	CASTLGGDPLQAQYF	TGTGCCAGCACCTTGGGGGGAGACCCCCTCCAAGCGCAGTATTTT
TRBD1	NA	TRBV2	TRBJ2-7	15	CASSSNRGSGYEQYF	TGTGCCAGCAGTTCTAACAGGGGAAGCGGCTACGAGCAGTACTTC
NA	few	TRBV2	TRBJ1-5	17	CASNPRRQVGRNQPQHF	TGTGCCAGCAATCCCAGGCGACAGGTGGGGCGCAATCAGCCCCAGCATTTT
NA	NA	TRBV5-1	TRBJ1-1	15	CASSLVRGQNTEAFF	TGCGCCAGCAGCTTGGTCAGGGGCCAGAACACTGAAGCTTTCTTT
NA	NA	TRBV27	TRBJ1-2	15	CASSLRGGMVWGYTF	TGTGCCAGCAGTTTACGAGGGGGTATGGTATGGGGCTACACCTTC
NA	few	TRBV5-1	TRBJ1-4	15	CASSLSEPTNEKLFF	TGCGCCAGCAGCTTGAGTGAGCCAACTAATGAAAAACTGTTTTTT
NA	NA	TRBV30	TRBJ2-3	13	CAWGGGWADTQYF	TGTGCCTGGGGTGGAGGTTGGGCAGATACGCAGTATTTT
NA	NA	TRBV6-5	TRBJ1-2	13	CASRRGFGYGYTF	TGTGCCAGCAGACGGGGGTTCGGCTATGGCTACACCTTC
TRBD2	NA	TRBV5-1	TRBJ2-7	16	CASSKPLAGVGDEQYF	TGCGCCAGCTCGAAACCCCTAGCGGGAGTCGGCGACGAGCAGTACTTC
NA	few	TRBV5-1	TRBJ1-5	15	CASSLGHESNQPQHF	TGCGCCAGCAGCTTGGGACACGAGAGCAATCAGCCCCAGCATTTT
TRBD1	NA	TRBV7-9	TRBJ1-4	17	CASTPVPGQGSNEKLFF	TGTGCCAGCACCCCAGTCCCCGGACAGGGTAGTAATGAAAAACTGTTTTTT
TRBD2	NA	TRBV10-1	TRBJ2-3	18	CASSDRPGTSGGTDTQYF	TGCGCCAGCAGTGACCGCCCCGGGACTAGCGGGGGAACAGATACGCAGTATTTT
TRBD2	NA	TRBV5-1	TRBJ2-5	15	CASSLGLAGEETQYF	TGCGCCAGCAGCTTGGGCCTAGCGGGAGAAGAGACCCAGTACTTC
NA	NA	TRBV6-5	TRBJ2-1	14	CARSDGGAGGEQFF	TGTGCCAGGTCTGATGGGGGGGCAGGTGGTGAGCAGTTCTTC
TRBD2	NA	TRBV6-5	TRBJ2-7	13	CASRGTSSYEQYF	TGTGCCAGCAGAGGGACTAGCTCCTACGAGCAGTACTTC
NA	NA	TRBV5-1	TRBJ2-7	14	CASSGWAGSYEQYF	TGCGCCAGCAGTGGGTGGGCAGGGTCCTACGAGCAGTACTTC
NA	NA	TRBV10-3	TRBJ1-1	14	CAISEDSRNTEAFF	TGTGCCATCAGTGAGGACAGCCGGAACACTGAAGCTTTCTTT